This passage covers 29 T cell receptor beta chains from one sample sequenced in a study of cytomegalovirus exposure and HLA in healthy donors. Vbeta (60) and Jbeta (13) primers were used in the PCR. Produced via immunoSEQ multiplex PCR; TCRdb's table is partial and in-frame only. The repertoire has around 150,000 clones, more than 60% of them found once; the top ten carry 6.5%. Sequencing input: PBMCs. The receptor set was obtained from a woman in her sixties or seventies in good health and CMV-seronegative.

This clone has just a few counts. The J gene is TRBJ2-1, the V gene TRBV15; D is undetermined. Trimming stripped 5 bases from V and 5 bases from J, with 4 bases between. The CDR3 spans 11 residues. Germline V lookup: CDR1 LNHNV, CDR2 YYDKDF (reference sequence). The CDR3 region is CATSLNNEQFF. Here the CDR3 DNA reads TGTGCCACCAGCCTAAACAATGAGCAGTTCTTC.

The chain joins TRBV5-5 to TRBJ2-2; D perhaps matches TRBD2 (6 bases). Trimming removed 2 bases from V and 5 bases from J, with 7 bases in between. The CDR3 is made up of 13 amino acids. Germline CDR1 is SGHKS and CDR2 is YYEKEE (reference sequence). The CDR3 nucleotides read TGTGCCAGCAGCTTTCGGGGGACCGGGGAGCTGTTTTTT. Protein sequence: CASSFRGTGELFF.

The genes are TRBV7-2 and TRBJ1-6; possible D gene TRBD1, 5 bases. The germline V gene encodes CDR1 SGHTA and CDR2 FQGNSA. Trimming removed 3 bases from V and 5 bases from J, with 8 bases in between. The CDR3 has 14 amino acids. CDR3 sequence reads: CASSFLTDNSPLHF. The CDR3 DNA follows: TGTGCCAGCAGCTTCCTGACAGATAATTCACCCCTCCACTTT.

This clone was counted only a few times. This sequence joins TRBV6-5 and TRBJ1-2; 9 bases are shared with TRBD1. The length of the CDR3 is 14 residues. Germline V lookup: CDR1 MNHEY, CDR2 SVGAGI. Losses at the gene ends were 5 bases for V and 6 bases for J; bases not matched to a gene: 7. CDR3 in DNA: TGTGCCAGCAGTGAACCGGGACAGGGTCATGGCTACACCTTC. Translation: CASSEPGQGHGYTF.

This clone was picked up a small number of times. The junction departs from germline at one end; a sequencing error may be responsible. The chain recombines TRBV7-9 with TRBJ2-1; 7 bases fit TRBD2. The CDR3 has 15 amino acids. Germline assignment: CDR1 SEHNR and CDR2 FQNEAQ (reference sequence). CDR3 amino acids: CSSSLDGGSKYEQFF. The CDR3, as DNA: TGTTCCAGCAGCTTAGACGGCGGGAGTAAGTATGAGCAGTTCTTC.

The rearrangement joins TRBV7-8 to TRBJ1-1; D possibly corresponds to TRBD1 (6 bases). This CDR3 has 13 residues. Trimming pared 0 bases from V and 9 bases from J, leaving 11 bases between. Germline assignment: CDR1 SGHVS and CDR2 FQNEAQ. This CDR3 is CASSLAQQGQAFF. As DNA, the CDR3 is TGTGCCAGCAGCTTAGCGCAACAGGGACAAGCTTTCTTT.

The chain has TRBV21-1 and TRBJ1-2. TRBV21-1 is deemed a pseudogene. The CDR3 has 15 amino acids. CDR3 protein: CASSKVPPGNYGYTF. CDR3 DNA: TGTGCCAGCAGCAAAGTCCCCCCGGGGAACTATGGCTACACCTTC.

The J gene is TRBJ2-7, the V gene TRBV6-6, with 7 positions matching TRBD2. This CDR3 contains 14 residues. CDR1 is MNHNY and CDR2 is SVGAGI in the germline V gene (reference sequence). J gave up 2 bases and V 6 bases, and 7 bases lay outside the gene matches. CDR3 DNA: TGTGCCAGCAGCCAGACTAGCCGTGCCTACGAGCAGTACTTC. It yields the protein CASSQTSRAYEQYF.

The chain has TRBV7-9 and TRBJ2-3; possible D gene TRBD1, 6 bases. Germline loops: CDR1 SEHNR, CDR2 FQNEAQ (reference sequence). The CDR3 is 14 amino acids. V was trimmed by 5 bases and J by 2 bases, leaving 11 bases between them. CDR3 protein: CASSPGQITDTQYF. CDR3 nucleotides: TGTGCCAGCAGCCCAGGACAGATCACAGATACGCAGTATTTT.

This clone was detected a few times. V usage is TRBV7-8 and J usage is TRBJ2-2, with D possibly being TRBD1 (5 bases). Germline V gives CDR1 SGHVS, CDR2 FQNEAQ. The V gene lost 3 bases and the J gene lost 6 bases, with 17 bases spanning the gap. This CDR3 is built from 16 residues. The CDR3 nucleotides read TGTGCCAGCAGCTTCTTAGCTGGGTGGACACCCGGGGAGCTGTTTTTT. Residues: CASSFLAGWTPGELFF.

This sequence joins TRBV5-1 and TRBJ1-6; D ambiguous. V lost 0 bases and J lost 7, with 14 bases in between. The CDR3 sequence is 16 residues long. CDR1 is SGHRS and CDR2 is YFSETQ in the germline V gene. In nucleotides, the CDR3 is TGCGCCAGCAGCTTGGGCCAACAGAATATCAATTCACCCCTCCACTTT. Amino acids: CASSLGQQNINSPLHF.

The chain recombines TRBV7-8 with TRBJ1-1; TRBD1 matches 8 bases. J lost 4 bases, V lost 1 base, and 8 bases had no gene match. Germline-derived CDR1 and CDR2 are SGHVS and FQNEAQ. The CDR3 runs 16 residues. This CDR3 reads CASSLERQGQSTEAFF. The CDR3 DNA reads TGTGCCAGCAGCTTAGAAAGACAGGGGCAAAGCACTGAAGCTTTCTTT. Complete variable domain (other parts from reference TRBV7-8 and TRBJ1-1): GAGVSQSPRYKVAKRGQDVALRCDPISGHVSLFWYQQALGQGPEFLTYFQNEAQLDKSGLPSDRFFAERPEGSVSTLKIQRTQQEDSAVYLCASSLERQGQSTEAFFGQGTRLTVV.

This chain connects TRBV7-2 to TRBJ1-5; 8 bases map to TRBD1. The CDR3 has 14 amino acids. V was clipped by 2 bases and J by 7 bases; unmatched bases: 4. Looked up from germline, CDR1 is SGHTA and CDR2 is FQGNSA. CDR3 protein: CASSLRQGYQPQHF. In DNA, the CDR3 is TGTGCCAGCAGCTTAAGACAGGGGTACCAGCCCCAGCATTTT.

The chain employs TRBV19 and TRBJ2-5; 7 nucleotides line up with TRBD1. The end of the DNA is better explained by TRBJ2-7, so the J call may be wrong. Germline loops: CDR1 LNHDA, CDR2 SQIVND (reference sequence). CDR3 length: 13 residues. The CDR3 region is CASSINRGYEQYF. For the CDR3, the DNA is TGTGCCAGTAGTATCAACAGGGGTTACGAGCAGTACTTC.

This rearrangement joins TRBV5-4 to TRBJ2-1; D is ambiguous. V dropped 1 base and J dropped 8 bases, with 7 bases sitting between them. In germline, CDR1 is SGHNT, CDR2 YYREEE (reference sequence). The CDR3 covers 12 residues. CDR3: CASSLLGYEQFF. CDR3 nucleotides: TGTGCCAGCAGCTTGTTGGGCTATGAGCAGTTCTTC.

This clone was picked up one time. The gene calls are TRBV7-8 and TRBJ2-7, with D possibly matching TRBD2 (5 bases). The CDR3 consists of 16 residues. In germline, CDR1 is SGHVS, CDR2 FQNEAQ. The V end lost 2 bases, the J end lost 2 bases, and 16 bases lay between the germline ends. The CDR3 loop reads CASSLIAQRQTYEQYF. CDR3 nucleotides: TGTGCCAGCAGCTTAATCGCGCAGCGGCAAACCTACGAGCAGTACTTC.

J is TRBJ2-7 and V is TRBV7-3; maybe TRBD2 (6 bases). CDR3 length: 13 residues. The V end lost 1 base, the J end lost 6 bases, and 10 bases lay between the germline ends. Germline CDR1 and CDR2: SGHTA and FQGTGA. CDR3 protein: CASSLNVGGEQYF. The CDR3 DNA sequence: TGTGCCAGCAGCTTAAACGTGGGGGGCGAGCAGTACTTC. The full variable domain, completed using reference TRBV7-3 and TRBJ2-7, is GAGVSQTPSNKVTEKGKYVELRCDPISGHTALYWYRQSLGQGPEFLIYFQGTGAADDSGLPNDRFFAVRPEGSVSTLKIQRTERGDSAVYLCASSLNVGGEQYFGPGTRLTVT.

This clone has a handful of counts. The chain links TRBV5-4 to TRBJ1-6; 7 nucleotides align to TRBD1. Losses at the gene ends were 4 bases for V and 8 bases for J; bases not matched to a gene: 9. This CDR3 spans 15 amino acids. CDR1 is SGHNT, CDR2 YYREEE, per germline (reference sequence). The CDR3: CASSTVQGVDSPLHF. The CDR3 coding sequence is TGTGCCAGCAGCACAGTCCAGGGGGTGGATTCACCCCTCCACTTT.

The V call is TRBV28, the J call TRBJ2-7, with a possible D match to TRBD2 (6 bases). V was trimmed by 3 bases and J by 7 bases, leaving 13 bases between them. CDR1 and CDR2 (germline): MDHEN, SYDVKM. This CDR3 spans 13 amino acids. CDR3 DNA: TGTGCCAGCAGTTTGGCGGAGGGGCGGGAGCAGTACTTC. Its protein is CASSLAEGREQYF.

This clone came up a few times. This chain connects TRBV9 to TRBJ1-3, with D tentatively TRBD1 (5 bases). Germline loops: CDR1 SGDLS, CDR2 YYNGEE. This CDR3 comprises 15 residues. Trimming shortened V by 0 bases and J by 0 bases, and 7 bases separated the two germline ends. The CDR3 DNA reads TGTGCCAGCAGCGTAGAGGGGAACTCTGGAAACACCATATATTTT. Translated: CASSVEGNSGNTIYF.

The V call is TRBV7-2, the J call TRBJ2-1; 16 positions agree with TRBD2. The CDR3 is 17 residues long. V shed 5 bases and J 7 bases; nucleotides not matched to a gene: 8. Germline V gene data show CDR1 as SGHTA and CDR2 as FQGNSA. In nucleotides, the CDR3 is TGTGCCAGCAGCAAGGGACTAGCGGGGGGGCCTTGGAATGAGCAGTTCTTC. Protein: CASSKGLAGGPWNEQFF.

This clone came up once. The chain joins TRBV7-9 to TRBJ2-1, with TRBD2 matching 11 bases. Trimming cost V 5 bases and J 5 bases; bases outside gene matches: 2. Germline CDR1 reads SEHNR; CDR2 reads FQNEAQ (reference sequence). CDR3 length: 14 amino acids. CDR3 sequence reads: CASSVTSGDNEQFF. In DNA, the CDR3 is TGTGCCAGCAGCGTGACTAGCGGGGACAATGAGCAGTTCTTC.

V gene TRBV9 combines with J gene TRBJ2-7; TRBD1 aligns across 7 bases. This CDR3 is 13 amino acids long. Trimming at V came to 4 bases and at J to 3 bases, leaving 4 bases not matched to a gene. Germline CDR1 reads SGDLS; CDR2 reads YYNGEE. The CDR3: CASSPRTGYEQYF. CDR3 DNA: TGTGCCAGCAGCCCCCGGACAGGCTACGAGCAGTACTTC.

The genes are TRBV19 and TRBJ1-5; 7 positions match TRBD1. The CDR3 has 13 amino acids. Germline CDR1 is LNHDA and CDR2 is SQIVND (reference sequence). V dropped 7 bases and J dropped 5; count of bases not matched to a gene: 5. The CDR3 is CASTPTGDQPQHF. The CDR3 DNA reads TGTGCCAGTACCCCAACAGGGGATCAGCCCCAGCATTTT.

V gene TRBV10-3 combines with J gene TRBJ2-3, with a possible D match to TRBD1 (7 bases). The CDR3 totals 15 residues. The ends were cut back, 6 bases at V and 2 bases at J, with 15 bases in the middle. The germline V gene has CDR1 ENHRY and CDR2 SYGVKD. CDR3 DNA: TGTGCCATCAGCGAGGGGGGACAGATCACAGATACGCAGTATTTT. Residues: CAISEGGQITDTQYF.

V is TRBV19 and J is TRBJ1-5; D perhaps matches TRBD1 (5 bases). The CDR3 contains 16 residues. Trimming took off 2 bases at V and 2 bases at J, with 13 bases between the two ends. The germline gives CDR1 LNHDA, CDR2 SQIVND (reference sequence). The CDR3 region has the DNA TGTGCCAGTAGTATATCAAGGACAAGCGGCAATCAGCCCCAGCATTTT. It encodes CASSISRTSGNQPQHF.

V gene TRBV9 combines with J gene TRBJ1-2, with no clear D. CDR1 SGDLS and CDR2 YYNGEE come from the germline V gene. V was clipped by 3 bases and J by 3 bases, with 6 bases between them. The CDR3 loop spans 12 amino acids. The CDR3 here is CASSGADYGYTF. The CDR3 DNA is TGTGCCAGCAGCGGGGCAGACTATGGCTACACCTTC.

This rearrangement joins TRBV7-6 to TRBJ2-1, with TRBD1 identical over 7 bases. J lost 4 bases, V lost 5 bases, and 11 bases had no gene match. Germline V gene sequence: CDR1 SGHVS, CDR2 FNYEAQ. This CDR3 is built from 16 residues. The CDR3 loop reads CASSPYGAQGYNEQFF. DNA for the CDR3: TGTGCCAGCAGCCCTTACGGGGCACAGGGGTACAATGAGCAGTTCTTC.

Only a few counts were recorded for this clone. One end of the junction does not line up with germline, which may come from a read error. The rearrangement links TRBV7-9 to TRBJ2-5, with 7 nucleotides matching TRBD2. The CDR3 runs to 16 residues. CDR1 is SEHNR and CDR2 is FQNEAQ in the germline V gene (reference sequence). The CDR3 region has the DNA TGTTCCAGCAGCCCTCAAGCGGGGACCGTTCTAGAGACCCAGTACTTC. Its translation: CSSSPQAGTVLETQYF.